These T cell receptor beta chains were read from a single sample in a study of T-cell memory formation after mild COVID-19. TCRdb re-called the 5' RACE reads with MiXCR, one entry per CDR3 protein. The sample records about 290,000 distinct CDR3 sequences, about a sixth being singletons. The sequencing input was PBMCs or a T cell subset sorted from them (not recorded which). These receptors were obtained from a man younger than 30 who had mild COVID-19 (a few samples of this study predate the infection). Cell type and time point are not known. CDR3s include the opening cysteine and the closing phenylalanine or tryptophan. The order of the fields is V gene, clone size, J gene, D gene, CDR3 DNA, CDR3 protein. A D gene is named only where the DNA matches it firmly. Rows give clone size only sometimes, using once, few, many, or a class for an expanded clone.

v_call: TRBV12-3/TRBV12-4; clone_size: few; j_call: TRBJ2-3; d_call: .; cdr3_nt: TGTGCCAGCAGCTCCGGGACTTGGAGCACAGATACGCAGTATTTT; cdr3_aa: CASSSGTWSTDTQYF
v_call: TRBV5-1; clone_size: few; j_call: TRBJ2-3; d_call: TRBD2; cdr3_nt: TGCGCCAGCAGCTTGGACGGGACTAGCGGCACAGATACGCAGTATTTT; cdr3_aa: CASSLDGTSGTDTQYF
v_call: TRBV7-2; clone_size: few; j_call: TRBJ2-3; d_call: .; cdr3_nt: TGTGCCAGCAGCTACGAGGTTGGAGGAGGGTGGGATACGCAGTATTTT; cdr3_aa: CASSYEVGGGWDTQYF
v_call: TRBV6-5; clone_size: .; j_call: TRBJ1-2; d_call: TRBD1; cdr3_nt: TGTGCCAGCAGGGGGACAGGGGATAGCTATGGCTACACCTTC; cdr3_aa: CASRGTGDSYGYTF
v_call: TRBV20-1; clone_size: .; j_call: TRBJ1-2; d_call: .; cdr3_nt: TGCAGTGCTAGAGAACAGGGAGGTGGCTACACCTTC; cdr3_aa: CSAREQGGGYTF
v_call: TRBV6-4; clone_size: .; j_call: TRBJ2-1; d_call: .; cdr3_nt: TGTGCCAGCAGTGACTATCCAGCGGCTTCCTACAATGAGCAGTTCTTC; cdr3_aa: CASSDYPAASYNEQFF
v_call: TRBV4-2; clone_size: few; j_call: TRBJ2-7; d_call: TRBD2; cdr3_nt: TGTGCCAGCAGCCAAGTAGCGGGCCTAACCTACGAGCAGTACTTC; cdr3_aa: CASSQVAGLTYEQYF
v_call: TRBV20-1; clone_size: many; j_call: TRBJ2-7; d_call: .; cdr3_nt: TGCAGTGCAGCCCGCACAGGGGAGCAGTACTTC; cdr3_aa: CSAARTGEQYF
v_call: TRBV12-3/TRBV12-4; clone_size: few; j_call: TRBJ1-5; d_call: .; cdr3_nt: TGTGCCAGCAGTTTGGGATCCGCAGGGCCCCAGCATTTT; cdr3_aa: CASSLGSAGPQHF
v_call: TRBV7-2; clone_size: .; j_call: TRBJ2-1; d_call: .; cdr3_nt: TGTGCCAGCAGCTCCCAACCAGGGACTCAGCAGTTCTTC; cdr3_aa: CASSSQPGTQQFF
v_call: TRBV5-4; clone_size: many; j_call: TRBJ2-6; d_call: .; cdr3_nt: TGTGCCAGCAGCTTGCCAGGTTCTGGGGCCAACGTCCTGACTTTC; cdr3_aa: CASSLPGSGANVLTF
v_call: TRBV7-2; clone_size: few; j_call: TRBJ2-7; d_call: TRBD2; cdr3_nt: TGTGCCAGCAGCTTAACTAGCGGGGCCCCCGGGGAGCAGTACTTC; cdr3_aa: CASSLTSGAPGEQYF
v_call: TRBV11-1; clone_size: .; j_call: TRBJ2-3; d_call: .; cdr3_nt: TGTGCCAGCAGCCGGACTCCCCAGACACTCACAGATACGCAGTATTTT; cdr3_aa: CASSRTPQTLTDTQYF
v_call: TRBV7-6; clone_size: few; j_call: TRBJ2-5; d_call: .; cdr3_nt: TGTGCCAGCAGCTCCAGCCGGGCATCCCAAGAGACCCAGTACTTC; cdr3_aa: CASSSSRASQETQYF
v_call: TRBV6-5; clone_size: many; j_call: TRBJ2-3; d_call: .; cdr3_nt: TGTGCCAGCAGTACCCCATCCGATACGCAGTATTTT; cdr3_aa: CASSTPSDTQYF
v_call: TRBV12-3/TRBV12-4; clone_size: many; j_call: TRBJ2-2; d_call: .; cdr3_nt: TGTGCCAGCAAGGGGGGCCGGACCGGGGAGCTGTTTTTT; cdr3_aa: CASKGGRTGELFF
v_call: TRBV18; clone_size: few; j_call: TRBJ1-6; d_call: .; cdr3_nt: TGTGCCAGCTCACCGGCCTCGGGTCCAAATTCACCCCTCCACTTT; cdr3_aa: CASSPASGPNSPLHF
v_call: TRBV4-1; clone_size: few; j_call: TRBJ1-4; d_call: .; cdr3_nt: TGCGCCAGCAGCCAAGATTGGGTCGAAAAACTGTTTTTT; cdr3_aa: CASSQDWVEKLFF
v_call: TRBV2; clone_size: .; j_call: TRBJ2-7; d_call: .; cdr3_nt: TGTGCCAGCAGTGAATCGGTCAGGGGAGGCTACGAGCAGTACTTC; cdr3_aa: CASSESVRGGYEQYF
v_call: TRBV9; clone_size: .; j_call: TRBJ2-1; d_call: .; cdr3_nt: TGTGCCAGCAGCGTCCTTGGCTCCTACAATGAGCAGTTCTTC; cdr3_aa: CASSVLGSYNEQFF
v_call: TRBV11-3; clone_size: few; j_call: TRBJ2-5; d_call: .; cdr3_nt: TGTGCCAGCAGCGCTGGGACGGCCGAAGAGACCCAGTACTTC; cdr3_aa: CASSAGTAEETQYF
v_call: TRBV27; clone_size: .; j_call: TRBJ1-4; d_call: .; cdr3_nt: TGTGCCAGCAGTAAGGGAGGGCGGGACGGTGAAAAACTGTTTTTT; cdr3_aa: CASSKGGRDGEKLFF
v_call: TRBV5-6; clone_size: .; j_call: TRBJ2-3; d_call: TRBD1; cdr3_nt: TGTGCCAGCAGCCACCGGGACAGGGGCACAGATACGCAGTATTTT; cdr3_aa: CASSHRDRGTDTQYF
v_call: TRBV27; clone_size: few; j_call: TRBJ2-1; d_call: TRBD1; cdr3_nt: TGTGCCAGCACTTGGACAGGGCATAATGAGCAGTTCTTC; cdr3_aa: CASTWTGHNEQFF
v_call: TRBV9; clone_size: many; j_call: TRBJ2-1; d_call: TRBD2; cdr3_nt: TGTGCCAGCAGTGTTGCTAGCGGGTATTACAATGAGCAGTTCTTC; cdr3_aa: CASSVASGYYNEQFF
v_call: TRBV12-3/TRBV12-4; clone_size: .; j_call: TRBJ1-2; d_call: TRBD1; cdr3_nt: TGTGCCAGCAGCCGAGGGACAGACGGTAGCTACACCTTC; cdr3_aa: CASSRGTDGSYTF
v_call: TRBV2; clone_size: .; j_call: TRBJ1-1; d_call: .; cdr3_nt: TGTGCCAGTGGACGGGATAGGGGCACTGAAGCTTTCTTT; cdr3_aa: CASGRDRGTEAFF
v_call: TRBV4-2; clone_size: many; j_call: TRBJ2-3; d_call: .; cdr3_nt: TGCGCCAGCAGCCAAGATCGAGATACGCAGTATTTT; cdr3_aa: CASSQDRDTQYF
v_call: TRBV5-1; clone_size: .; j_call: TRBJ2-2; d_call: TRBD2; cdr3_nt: TGCGCCAGCAGCGGTCTGACTAGCGGGGTTTCCGGGGAGCTGTTTTTT; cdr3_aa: CASSGLTSGVSGELFF
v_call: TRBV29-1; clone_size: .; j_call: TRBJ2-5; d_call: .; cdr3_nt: TGCAGCGTTGAGACCACGGAGACCCAGTACTTC; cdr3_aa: CSVETTETQYF
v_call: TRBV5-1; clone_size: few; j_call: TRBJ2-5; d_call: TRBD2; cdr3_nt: TGCGCCAGCAGCTCAGGGACTAGTGGTATGGAGACCCAGTACTTC; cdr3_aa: CASSSGTSGMETQYF